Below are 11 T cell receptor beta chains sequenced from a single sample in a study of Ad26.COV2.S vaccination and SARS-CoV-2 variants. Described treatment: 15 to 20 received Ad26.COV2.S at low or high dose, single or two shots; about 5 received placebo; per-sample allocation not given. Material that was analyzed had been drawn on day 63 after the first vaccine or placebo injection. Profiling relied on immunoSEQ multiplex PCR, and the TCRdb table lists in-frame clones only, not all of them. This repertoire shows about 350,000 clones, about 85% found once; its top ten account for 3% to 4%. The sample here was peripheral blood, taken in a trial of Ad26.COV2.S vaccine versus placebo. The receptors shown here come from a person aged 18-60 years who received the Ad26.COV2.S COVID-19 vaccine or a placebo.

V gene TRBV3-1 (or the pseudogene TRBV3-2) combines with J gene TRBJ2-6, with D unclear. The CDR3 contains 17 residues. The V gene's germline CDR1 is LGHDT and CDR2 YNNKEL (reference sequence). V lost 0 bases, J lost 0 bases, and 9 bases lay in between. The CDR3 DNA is TGTGCCAGCAGCCAAGAGGTCCGTACCTCTGGGGCCAACGTCCTGACTTTC. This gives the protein CASSQEVRTSGANVLTF.

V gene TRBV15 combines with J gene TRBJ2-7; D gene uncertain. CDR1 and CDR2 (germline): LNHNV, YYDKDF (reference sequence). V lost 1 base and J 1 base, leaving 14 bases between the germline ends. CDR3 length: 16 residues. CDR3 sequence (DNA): TGTGCCACCAGCAGAGGGTTCGCGGCGGCGTCCTACGAGCAGTACTTC. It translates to CATSRGFAAASYEQYF. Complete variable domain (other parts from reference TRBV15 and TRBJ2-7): DAMVIQNPRYQVTQFGKPVTLSCSQTLNHNVMYWYQQKSSQAPKLLFHYYDKDFNNEADTPDNFQSRRPNTSFCFLDIRSPGLGDTAMYLCATSRGFAAASYEQYFGPGTRLTVT.

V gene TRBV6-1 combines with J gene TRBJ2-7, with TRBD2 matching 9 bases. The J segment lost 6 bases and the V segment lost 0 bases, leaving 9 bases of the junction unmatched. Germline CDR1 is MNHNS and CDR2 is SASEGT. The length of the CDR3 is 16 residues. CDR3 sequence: CASSEADPRGGFEQYF. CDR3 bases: TGTGCCAGCAGTGAAGCGGATCCGCGGGGGGGCTTCGAGCAGTACTTC.

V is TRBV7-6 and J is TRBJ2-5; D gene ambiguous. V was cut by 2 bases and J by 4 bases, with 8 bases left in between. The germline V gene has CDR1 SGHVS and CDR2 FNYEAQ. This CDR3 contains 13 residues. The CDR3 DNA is TGTGCCAGCAGCTTATTGAACGGAGAGACCCAGTACTTC. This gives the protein CASSLLNGETQYF.

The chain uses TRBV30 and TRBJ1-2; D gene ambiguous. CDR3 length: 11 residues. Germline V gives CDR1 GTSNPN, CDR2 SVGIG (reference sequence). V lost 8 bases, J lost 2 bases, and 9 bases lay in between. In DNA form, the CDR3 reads TGTGCCCGGTCAGGAAACTATGGCTACACCTTC. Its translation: CARSGNYGYTF.

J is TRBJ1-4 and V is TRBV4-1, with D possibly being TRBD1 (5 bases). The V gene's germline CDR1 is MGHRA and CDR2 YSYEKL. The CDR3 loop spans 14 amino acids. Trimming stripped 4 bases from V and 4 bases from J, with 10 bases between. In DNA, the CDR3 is TGCGCCAGCAGCCCGGGACGGTTTAATGAAAAACTGTTTTTT. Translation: CASSPGRFNEKLFF.

The CDR3 DNA reads TGTGCCAGCAGTTCTAGTCAGGGGGCTTACACTGAAGCTTTCTTT. Protein product: CASSSSQGAYTEAFF. The gene calls are TRBV6-5 and TRBJ1-1, with 8 nucleotides matching TRBD1. The trim removed 4 bases at V and 3 bases at J, leaving 7 bases unmatched. The CDR3 runs to 15 residues. Germline assignment: CDR1 MNHEY and CDR2 SVGAGI.

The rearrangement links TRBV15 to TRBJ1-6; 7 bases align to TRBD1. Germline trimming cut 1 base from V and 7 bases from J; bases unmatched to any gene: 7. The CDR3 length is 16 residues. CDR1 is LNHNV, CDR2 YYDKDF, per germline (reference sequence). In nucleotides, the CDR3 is TGTGCCACCAGCAGAGGACAGGGTGAAGGGAATTCACCCCTCCACTTT. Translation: CATSRGQGEGNSPLHF.

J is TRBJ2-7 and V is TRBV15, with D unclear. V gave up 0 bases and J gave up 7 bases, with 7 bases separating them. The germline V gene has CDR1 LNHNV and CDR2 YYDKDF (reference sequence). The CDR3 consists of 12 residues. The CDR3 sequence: CATSRDRGEQYF. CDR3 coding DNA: TGTGCCACCAGCAGAGATCGAGGAGAGCAGTACTTC.

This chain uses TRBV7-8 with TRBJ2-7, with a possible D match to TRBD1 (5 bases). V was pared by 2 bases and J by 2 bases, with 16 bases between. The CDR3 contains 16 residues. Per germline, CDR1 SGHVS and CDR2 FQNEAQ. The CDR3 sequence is CASSLRGWAMTYEQYF. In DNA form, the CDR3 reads TGTGCCAGCAGCTTAAGGGGTTGGGCGATGACCTACGAGCAGTACTTC.

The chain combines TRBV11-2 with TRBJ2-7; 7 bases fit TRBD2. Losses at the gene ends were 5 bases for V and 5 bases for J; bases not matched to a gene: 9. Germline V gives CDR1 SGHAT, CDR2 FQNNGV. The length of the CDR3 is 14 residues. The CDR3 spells CASSLGGEGDEQYF. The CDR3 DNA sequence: TGTGCCAGCAGCCTTGGGGGGGAGGGCGACGAGCAGTACTTC.